The present T cell receptor (beta chain) was sequenced within a study of regulatory T cells in long-lasting Graves disease. Study in general: Persistent cases were those of Graves' disease that involved over 5 years of antithyroid drugs with positive TSH receptor antibodies.

Per the germline V gene, CDR1 is SNHLY and CDR2 is FYNNEI. This CDR3 has 14 amino acids. Germline trimming cut 7 bases from V and 1 base from J; bases unmatched to any gene: 4. Arm-PCR with iRepertoire HTBI primers amplified the CDR3 regions for these TCR beta libraries. One entry per CDR3 protein results from TCRdb running MiXCR on the multiplex PCR reads. The sample has 400,000 to 500,000 distinct CDR3 sequences; under 25% are singletons. There are many counts of this clonotype. What it recognizes is unknown. Documented time point: persistent/refractory GD, antithyroid drugs over 5 years with positive TRAb. TCR sequences were obtained from RNA taken from PBMCs. General study results and limits: New patients shared over 900 public clonotypes, and persistent patients shared more, with under 3,000.

The V and J genes are TRBV2 and TRBJ1-5; 7 bases fit TRBD1. Sequencing used peripheral blood mononuclear cells (PBMCs), obtained when the disease was refractory, from a patient treated with antithyroid drugs. The source of this sequence is a female donor with Graves disease. This chain's CDR3 is CASNTGESNQPQHF. DNA for the CDR3: TGTGCCAGCAATACAGGGGAGAGCAATCAGCCCCAGCATTTT.